The 3 T cell receptor beta chains listed next were all sequenced from one sample in a study of cytomegalovirus exposure and HLA in healthy donors. 60 Vbeta and 13 Jbeta primers were used in PCR. The assay was immunoSEQ multiplex PCR, and TCRdb's table has in-frame clones only and misses some. The sample has over 250,000 clones, 72% seen once. Material for sequencing was PBMCs. The receptors were gathered from a female donor in good health and CMV-seronegative.

The chain joins TRBV5-4 to TRBJ2-7, with TRBD1 identical over 10 bases. Germline V CDR1 and CDR2: SGHNT, YYREEE (reference sequence). The CDR3 runs to 14 residues. Losses at the gene ends were 3 bases for V and 3 bases for J; bases not matched to a gene: 3. The CDR3 DNA follows: TGTGCCAGCAGCTCCCGGGACAGGGGCTACGAGCAGTACTTC. It codes for CASSSRDRGYEQYF.

The chain has TRBV7-6 and TRBJ2-1, with D possibly being TRBD2 (7 bases). The CDR3 has 18 residues. Germline CDR1 SGHVS, CDR2 FNYEAQ. The V gene lost 5 bases and the J gene lost 4 bases, with 24 bases spanning the gap. The CDR3 region has the DNA TGTGCCAGCAGCCCCCGCCGAGGAGGAAAGGGGGGGTACAATGAGCAGTTCTTC. It is translated as CASSPRRGGKGGYNEQFF.

The chain recombines TRBV18 with TRBJ2-7, with 8 bases that match TRBD2. The germline V gene has CDR1 KGHSH and CDR2 LQKENI. CDR3 length equals 15 residues. Trimming removed 4 bases from V and 5 bases from J; junction bases left unmatched: 10. CDR3 amino acids: CASSLSLAEPNEQYF. The DNA for the CDR3 is TGTGCCAGCTCACTCTCACTAGCGGAGCCCAACGAGCAGTACTTC.